This is a list of T cell receptor beta chains from one sample in a study of CD8 T cells in ankylosing spondylitis. TCRdb used MiXCR to reprocess the 5' RACE reads, holding one entry per CDR3 protein. There are approximately 440,000 distinct CDR3 sequences in the sample; roughly 18% occur only once, and 0.85% to 1.3% lies in the top ten. Specimen: blood, either unsorted or a sorted T cell fraction (not recorded which). These receptors came from a male donor with ankylosing spondylitis. CDR3s include the opening cysteine and the closing phenylalanine or tryptophan. D genes are given only for firm matches. Not every row has a clone size; where given, it reads once, few, many or a size class.

DNA	CDR3	D	J	size	V
TGTGCCAGCAGGGGGGGGCCTGGTGATAACTATGGCTACACCTTC	CASRGGPGDNYGYTF	NA	TRBJ1-2	NA	TRBV6-4
TGTGCCAGCAGTTTAGGGCAGGGTAAGGCCCCCTCTGGAAACACCATATATTTT	CASSLGQGKAPSGNTIYF	NA	TRBJ1-3	NA	TRBV12-3/TRBV12-4
TGTGCCAGCAGCCAAGAAAATTCGCCGAGGACACACTTT	CASSQENSPRTHF	NA	TRBJ1-1	few	TRBV3-1
TGTGCCATCAGTGACGCCTCTGGCGGGAGGACCTCTGTGACCCAGTACTTC	CAISDASGGRTSVTQYF	TRBD2	TRBJ2-5	many	TRBV10-3
TGTGCCAGCAGCTTAGCTCGGTATGAGCAGTTCTTC	CASSLARYEQFF	NA	TRBJ2-1	few	TRBV7-2
TGTGCCAGCAGCCATTTACAGACTAGCGGACAGAGGAATGAGCAGTTCTTC	CASSHLQTSGQRNEQFF	TRBD2	TRBJ2-1	NA	TRBV14
TGTGCCAGCAGCTGGGGTTTGGAGCTGTTTTTT	CASSWGLELFF	NA	TRBJ2-2	few	TRBV7-9
TGTGCCATCAGTTTCCTGACTAGCGGACGCTACGAGCAGTACTTC	CAISFLTSGRYEQYF	TRBD2	TRBJ2-7	many	TRBV10-3
TGCGCCAGCAGCTTGGCGACTAGCGGGAAGGAGACCCAGTACTTC	CASSLATSGKETQYF	TRBD2	TRBJ2-5	many	TRBV5-1
TGCGCCAGCAGCGCTTCTAGCGGGAGGAGGCGAGAGACCCAGTACTTC	CASSASSGRRRETQYF	TRBD2	TRBJ2-5	NA	TRBV5-1
TGCGCCAGCAGCAAAAGCTGGGGGGCGGAGTATGGCTACACCTTC	CASSKSWGAEYGYTF	NA	TRBJ1-2	NA	TRBV5-1
TGTGCCAGCAGTTTAAGGACTAGCGGGAGTGCTGAGCAGTTCTTC	CASSLRTSGSAEQFF	TRBD2	TRBJ2-1	NA	TRBV28
TGTGCCAGCAGCAAGTTGGACGGAATAAGCAGCACAGATACGCAGTATTTT	CASSKLDGISSTDTQYF	NA	TRBJ2-3	many	TRBV4-2
TGTGCCAGCAAGCGACAGGAGAACACCGGGGAGCTGTTTTTT	CASKRQENTGELFF	NA	TRBJ2-2	NA	TRBV12-3/TRBV12-4
TGTGCCATCAGTGATCCAGGGAGCTACGAGCAGTACTTC	CAISDPGSYEQYF	NA	TRBJ2-7	few	TRBV10-3
TGCAGTGCTTCCGGCAACGAGCAGTACTTC	CSASGNEQYF	NA	TRBJ2-7	NA	TRBV20-1
TGTGCCATCAGTGAGTTCAGCTTAGCCTACGAGCAGTACTTC	CAISEFSLAYEQYF	NA	TRBJ2-7	many	TRBV10-3
TGTGCCAGCAACCGGAGGGGCACTGAAGCTTTCTTT	CASNRRGTEAFF	NA	TRBJ1-1	few	TRBV6-5
TGTGCCAGCAGTGGGGCTCCGGGACAGGTGAGCTACGAGCAGTACTTC	CASSGAPGQVSYEQYF	TRBD1	TRBJ2-7	few	TRBV6-1
TGTGCCAGCAGCCCGATCGGAAGGAGTGAAGCTTTCTTT	CASSPIGRSEAFF	NA	TRBJ1-1	NA	TRBV9
TGTGCCACCCTAGGGGGAACTGAAGCTTTCTTT	CATLGGTEAFF	NA	TRBJ1-1	NA	TRBV21-1
TGCAGTGCTAGCGCTCTCACGGGACTAGCGGGGACCTACAATGAGCAGTTCTTC	CSASALTGLAGTYNEQFF	TRBD2	TRBJ2-1	few	TRBV20-1
TGTGCCTGGGGCGGAAACACCCCAAATCAGCCCCAGCATTTT	CAWGGNTPNQPQHF	NA	TRBJ1-5	few	TRBV30
TGTGCCATACGGACAGGGACGGACACCGGGGAGCTGTTTTTT	CAIRTGTDTGELFF	TRBD1	TRBJ2-2	few	TRBV7-9
TGCAGCGTGAAACTTCCGACAGGGGTAGAGACCCAGTACTTC	CSVKLPTGVETQYF	TRBD1	TRBJ2-5	few	TRBV29-1
TGTGCCAGCAGCCCGACTAGCGGAAACTACGAGCAGTACTTC	CASSPTSGNYEQYF	TRBD2	TRBJ2-7	few	TRBV7-2
TGTGCCAGCAGTTACGCCGGCCGGGACAGTACTTTCACAGATACGCAGTATTTT	CASSYAGRDSTFTDTQYF	TRBD1	TRBJ2-3	NA	TRBV6-5
TGCAGTGCCAAGCGGGGGGGCCAAGATACGCAGTATTTT	CSAKRGGQDTQYF	TRBD2	TRBJ2-3	many	TRBV20-1
TGTGCCAGCAGTTCGGGACAGGGGTATTCACCCCTCCACTTT	CASSSGQGYSPLHF	TRBD1	TRBJ1-6	few	TRBV28
TGTGCCAGCAGCAGAGAGGACAGAGACTACGAGCAGTACTTC	CASSREDRDYEQYF	NA	TRBJ2-7	many	TRBV7-8
TGTGCCTGGAGTCCGAACGGGCTTGTTGGAGATGGCTACACCTTC	CAWSPNGLVGDGYTF	NA	TRBJ1-2	NA	TRBV30